A single count supports the clone carrying this T cell receptor (beta chain). What it recognizes is unknown. CDR3 size: 14 residues. Germline CDR1 reads LNHDA; CDR2 reads SQIVND (reference sequence). Trimming removed 3 bases from V and 4 bases from J, with 13 bases in between. The data belong to a study of T cell repertoires in cytomegalovirus infection. Background on the study: The authors relied on CMV epitopes, both recently identified HLA-C-restricted and well-studied HLA-B-restricted. Matching HLA type, along with CMV infection, was indicated by public TCR beta signatures.

Study results and caveats: Adding up the frequency of public TCR beta families identified people who carried CMV plus the relevant HLA. In two of eight donors, the top clonotype was HLA-C-restricted CMV-specific.

Each CDR3 protein is one row after TCRdb ran MiXCR on the reads. The data contain around 69,000 distinct CDR3 sequences, around 30% of them singletons. The sample here was CD8+ T cells from cultured PBMCs, taken from culture after CMV antigen stimulation. This chain uses TRBV19 with TRBJ2-7; tentative D call: TRBD1 (7 bases). This TCR was recovered from a human donor in good health (CMV status not recorded). Some clones in this sample may be carry-over from other donors' samples. The CDR3 nucleotides are TGTGCCAGTAGTATCCTCCCAGGGGGGTACGAGCAGTACTTC. Encoded protein: CASSILPGGYEQYF.